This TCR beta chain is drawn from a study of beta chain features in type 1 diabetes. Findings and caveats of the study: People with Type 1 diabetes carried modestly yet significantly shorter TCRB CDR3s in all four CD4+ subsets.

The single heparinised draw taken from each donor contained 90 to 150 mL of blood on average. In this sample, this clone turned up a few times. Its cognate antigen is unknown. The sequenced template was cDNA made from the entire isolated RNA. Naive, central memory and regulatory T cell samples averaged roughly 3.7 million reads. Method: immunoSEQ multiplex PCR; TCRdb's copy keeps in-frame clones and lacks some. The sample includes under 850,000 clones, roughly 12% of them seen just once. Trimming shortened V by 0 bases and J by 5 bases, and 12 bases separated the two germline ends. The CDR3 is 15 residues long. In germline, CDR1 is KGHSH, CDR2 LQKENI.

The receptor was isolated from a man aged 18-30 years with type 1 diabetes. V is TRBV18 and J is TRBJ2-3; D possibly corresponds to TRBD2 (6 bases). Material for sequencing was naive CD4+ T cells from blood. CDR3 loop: CASSPPGLLGDTQYF. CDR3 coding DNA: TGTGCCAGCTCACCACCGGGACTTTTGGGAGATACGCAGTATTTT.